This T cell receptor beta chain is drawn from a study of T-cell memory formation after mild COVID-19. A single record per CDR3 protein comes from TCRdb applying MiXCR to the 5' RACE reads. The profile shows about 250,000 distinct CDR3 sequences, roughly 15% of them singletons. The sequencing sample was made of PBMCs or a T cell subset sorted from them (not recorded which). This sequence originates from an adult woman who had mild COVID-19 (a few samples of this study predate the infection). Cell type and time point are not known.

CDR3 DNA: TGCAGCGTTGAATCGGACGGTTACTCCTACGAGCAGTACTTC. Translating it yields CSVESDGYSYEQYF. The J gene is TRBJ2-7, the V gene TRBV29-1; D call uncertain. V lost 2 bases and J lost 0, with 11 bases in between. The CDR3 totals 14 residues. The germline V gene has CDR1 SQVTM and CDR2 ANQGSEA.